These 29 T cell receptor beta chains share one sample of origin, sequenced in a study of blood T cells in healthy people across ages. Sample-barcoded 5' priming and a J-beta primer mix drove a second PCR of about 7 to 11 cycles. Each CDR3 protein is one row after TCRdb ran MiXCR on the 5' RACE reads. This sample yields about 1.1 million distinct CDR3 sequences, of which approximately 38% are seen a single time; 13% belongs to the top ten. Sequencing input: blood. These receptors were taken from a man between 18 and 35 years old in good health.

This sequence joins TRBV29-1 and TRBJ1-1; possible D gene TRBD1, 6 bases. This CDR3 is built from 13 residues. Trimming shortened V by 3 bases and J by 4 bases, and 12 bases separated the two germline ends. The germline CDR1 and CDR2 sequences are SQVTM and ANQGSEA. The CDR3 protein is CSVEKEGGTEAFF. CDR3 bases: TGCAGCGTTGAGAAGGAGGGGGGCACTGAAGCTTTCTTT. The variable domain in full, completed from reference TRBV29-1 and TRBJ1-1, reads SAVISQKPSRDICQRGTSLTIQCQVDSQVTMMFWYRQQPGQSLTLIATANQGSEATYESGFVIDKFPISRPNLTFSTLTVSNMSPEDSSIYLCSVEKEGGTEAFFGQGTRLTVV.

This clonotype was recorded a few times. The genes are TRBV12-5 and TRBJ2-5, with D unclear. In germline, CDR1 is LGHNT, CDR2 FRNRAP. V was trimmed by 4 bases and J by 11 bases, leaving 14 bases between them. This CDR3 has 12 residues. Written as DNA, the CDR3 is TGTGCTAGTGGTTCCCTTAGGATGCAGCAGTACTTC. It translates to CASGSLRMQQYF.

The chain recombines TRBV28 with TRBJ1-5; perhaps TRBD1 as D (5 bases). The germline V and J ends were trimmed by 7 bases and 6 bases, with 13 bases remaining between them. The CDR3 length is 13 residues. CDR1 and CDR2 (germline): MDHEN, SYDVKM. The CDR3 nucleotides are TGTGCCAGCACCCCATTCGGGGGTCAGCCCCAGCATTTT. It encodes CASTPFGGQPQHF.

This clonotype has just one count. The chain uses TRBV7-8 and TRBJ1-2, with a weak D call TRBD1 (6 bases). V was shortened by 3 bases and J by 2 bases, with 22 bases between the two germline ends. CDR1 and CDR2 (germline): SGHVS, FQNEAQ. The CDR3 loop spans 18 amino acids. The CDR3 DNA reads TGTGCCAGCAGCTTTCGGGTCCCACGGGACAAAACGAACTATGGCTACACCTTC. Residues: CASSFRVPRDKTNYGYTF.

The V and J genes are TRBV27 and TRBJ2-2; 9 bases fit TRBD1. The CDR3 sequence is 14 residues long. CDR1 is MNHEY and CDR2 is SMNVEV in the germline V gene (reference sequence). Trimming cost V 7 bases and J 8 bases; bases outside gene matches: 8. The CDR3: CASTLDRGLGELFF. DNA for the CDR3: TGTGCCAGCACCCTGGACAGGGGCCTTGGGGAGCTGTTTTTT.

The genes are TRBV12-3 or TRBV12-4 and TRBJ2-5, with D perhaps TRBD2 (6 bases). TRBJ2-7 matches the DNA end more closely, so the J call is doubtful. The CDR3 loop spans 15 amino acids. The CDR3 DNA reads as TGTGCCAGCAGTTTAGGGGCGGGGAAACTATCCGAGCAGTACTTC. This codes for CASSLGAGKLSEQYF.

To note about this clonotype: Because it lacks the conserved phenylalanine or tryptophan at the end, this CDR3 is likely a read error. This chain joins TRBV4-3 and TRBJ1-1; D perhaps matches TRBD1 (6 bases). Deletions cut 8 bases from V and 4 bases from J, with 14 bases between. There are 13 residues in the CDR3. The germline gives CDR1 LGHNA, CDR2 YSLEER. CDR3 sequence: CASGRGIGTEAFL. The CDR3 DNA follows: TGCGCCAGCGGCAGGGGAATAGGCACTGAAGCTTTCTTG.

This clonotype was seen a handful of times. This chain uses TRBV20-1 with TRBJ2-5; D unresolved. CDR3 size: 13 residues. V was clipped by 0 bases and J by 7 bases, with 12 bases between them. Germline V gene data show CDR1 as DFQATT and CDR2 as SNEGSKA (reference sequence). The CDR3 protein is CSARELASGTQYF. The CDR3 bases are TGCAGTGCTAGAGAGTTAGCCTCAGGGACCCAGTACTTC.

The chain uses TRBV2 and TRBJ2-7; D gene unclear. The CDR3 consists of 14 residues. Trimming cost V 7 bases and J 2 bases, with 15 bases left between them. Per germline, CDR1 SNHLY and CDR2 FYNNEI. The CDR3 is CASTLLGNTYEQYF. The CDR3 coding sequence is TGTGCCAGCACTCTCTTAGGGAACACCTACGAGCAGTACTTC.

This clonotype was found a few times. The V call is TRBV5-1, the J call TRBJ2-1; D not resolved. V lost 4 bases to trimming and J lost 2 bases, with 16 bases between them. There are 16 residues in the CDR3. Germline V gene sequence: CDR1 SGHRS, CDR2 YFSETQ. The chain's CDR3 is CASSQQLGRTYNEQFF. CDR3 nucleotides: TGCGCCAGCAGCCAACAATTAGGTAGGACCTACAATGAGCAGTTCTTC.

CDR3 protein: CSEVGPAYGYTF. CDR3 coding DNA: TGCAGTGAAGTTGGCCCGGCCTATGGCTACACCTTC. This chain joins TRBV20-1 and TRBJ1-2, with D unclear. Trimming removed 7 bases from V and 4 bases from J, with 13 bases in between. This CDR3 contains 12 residues. Germline V lookup: CDR1 DFQATT, CDR2 SNEGSKA (reference sequence).

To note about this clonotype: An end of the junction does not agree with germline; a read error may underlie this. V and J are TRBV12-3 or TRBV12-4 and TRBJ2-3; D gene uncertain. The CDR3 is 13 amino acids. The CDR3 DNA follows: TGTGCCAGCAGTTTAATCTCCACAGATATGCAGTATTTT. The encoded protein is CASSLISTDMQYF.

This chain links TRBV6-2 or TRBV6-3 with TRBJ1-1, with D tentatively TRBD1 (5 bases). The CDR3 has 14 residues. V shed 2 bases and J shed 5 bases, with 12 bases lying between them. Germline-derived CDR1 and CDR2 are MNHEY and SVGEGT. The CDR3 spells CASSYNAEGTEAFF. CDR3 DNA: TGTGCCAGCAGTTACAATGCCGAGGGGACTGAAGCTTTCTTT.

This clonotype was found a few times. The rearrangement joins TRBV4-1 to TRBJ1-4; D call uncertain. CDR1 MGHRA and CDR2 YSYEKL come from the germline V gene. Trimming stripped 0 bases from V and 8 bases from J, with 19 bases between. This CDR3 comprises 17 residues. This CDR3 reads CASSQDKGLTPGEKLFF. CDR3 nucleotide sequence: TGCGCCAGCAGCCAAGATAAGGGTTTGACCCCCGGCGAAAAACTGTTTTTT.

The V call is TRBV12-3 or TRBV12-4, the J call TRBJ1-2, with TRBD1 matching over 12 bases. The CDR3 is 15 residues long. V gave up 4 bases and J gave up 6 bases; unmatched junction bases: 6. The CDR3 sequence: CASSSPGQGANGYTF. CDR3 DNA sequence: TGTGCCAGCAGTTCCCCGGGACAGGGGGCCAATGGCTACACCTTC.

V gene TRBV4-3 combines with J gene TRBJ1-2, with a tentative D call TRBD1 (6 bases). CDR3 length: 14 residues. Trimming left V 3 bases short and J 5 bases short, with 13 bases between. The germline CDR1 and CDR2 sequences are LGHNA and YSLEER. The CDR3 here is CASSQESTGYGYTF. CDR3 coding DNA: TGCGCCAGCAGCCAGGAATCAACAGGGTATGGCTACACCTTC.

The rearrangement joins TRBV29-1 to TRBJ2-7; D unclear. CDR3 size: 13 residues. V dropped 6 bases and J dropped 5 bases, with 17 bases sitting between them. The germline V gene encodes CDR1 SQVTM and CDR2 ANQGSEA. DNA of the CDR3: TGCAGCGTCCCTGGGCTAGAAGACGACGAGCAGTACTTC. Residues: CSVPGLEDDEQYF.

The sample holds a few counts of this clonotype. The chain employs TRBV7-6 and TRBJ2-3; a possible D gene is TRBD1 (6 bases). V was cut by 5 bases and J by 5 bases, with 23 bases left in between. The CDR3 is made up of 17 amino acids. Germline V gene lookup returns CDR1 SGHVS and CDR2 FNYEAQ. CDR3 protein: CASSRGRDIPPKDTQYF. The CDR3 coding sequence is TGTGCCAGCAGCCGCGGCCGGGACATTCCTCCCAAAGATACGCAGTATTTT.

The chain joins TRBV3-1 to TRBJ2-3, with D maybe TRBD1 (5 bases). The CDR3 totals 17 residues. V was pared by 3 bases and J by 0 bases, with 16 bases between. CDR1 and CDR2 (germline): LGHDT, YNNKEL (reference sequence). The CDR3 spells CASSHLRSTESTDTQYF. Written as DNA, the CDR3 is TGTGCCAGCAGCCACCTACGTTCGACAGAAAGCACAGATACGCAGTATTTT.

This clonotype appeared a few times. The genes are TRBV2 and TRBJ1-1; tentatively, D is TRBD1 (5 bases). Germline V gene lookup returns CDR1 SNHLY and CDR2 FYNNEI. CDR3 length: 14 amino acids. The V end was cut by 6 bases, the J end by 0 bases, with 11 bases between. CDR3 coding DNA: TGTGCCAGCAGACCGGGACCGCTGAACACTGAAGCTTTCTTT. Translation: CASRPGPLNTEAFF. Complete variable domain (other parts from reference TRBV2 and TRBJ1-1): EPEVTQTPSHQVTQMGQEVILRCVPISNHLYFYWYRQILGQKVEFLVSFYNNEISEKSEIFDDQFSVERPDGSNFTLKIRSTKLEDSAMYFCASRPGPLNTEAFFGQGTRLTVV.

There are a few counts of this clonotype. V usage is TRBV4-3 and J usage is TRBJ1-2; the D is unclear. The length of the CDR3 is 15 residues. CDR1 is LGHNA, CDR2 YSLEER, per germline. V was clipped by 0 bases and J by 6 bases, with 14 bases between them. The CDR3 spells CASSQDIGGQDGYTF. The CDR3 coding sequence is TGCGCCAGCAGCCAAGATATCGGTGGGCAAGATGGCTACACCTTC.

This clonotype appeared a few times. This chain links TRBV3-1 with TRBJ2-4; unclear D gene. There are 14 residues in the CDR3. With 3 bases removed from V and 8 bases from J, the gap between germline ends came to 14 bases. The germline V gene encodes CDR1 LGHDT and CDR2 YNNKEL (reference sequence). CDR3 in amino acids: CASSQSLGTDIQYF. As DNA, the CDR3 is TGTGCCAGCAGCCAGTCTTTAGGAACAGACATTCAGTACTTC. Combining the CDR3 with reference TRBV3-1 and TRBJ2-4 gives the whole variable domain DTAVSQTPKYLVTQMGNDKSIKCEQNLGHDTMYWYKQDSKKFLKIMFSYNNKELIINETVPNRFSPKSPDKAHLNLHINSLELGDSAVYFCASSQSLGTDIQYFGAGTRLSVL.

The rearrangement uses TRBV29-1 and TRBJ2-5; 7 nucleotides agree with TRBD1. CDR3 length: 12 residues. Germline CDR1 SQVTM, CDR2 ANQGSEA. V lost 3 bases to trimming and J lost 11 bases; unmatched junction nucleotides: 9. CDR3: CSVDRGYNEQYF. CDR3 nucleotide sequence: TGCAGCGTTGACAGGGGGTACAATGAGCAGTACTTC.

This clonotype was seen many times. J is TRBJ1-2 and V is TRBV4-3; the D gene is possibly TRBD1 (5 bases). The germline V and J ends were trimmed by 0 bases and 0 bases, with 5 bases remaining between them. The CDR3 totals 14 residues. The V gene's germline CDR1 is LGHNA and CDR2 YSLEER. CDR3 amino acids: CASSQEGANYGYTF. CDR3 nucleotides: TGCGCCAGCAGCCAAGAAGGGGCTAACTATGGCTACACCTTC.

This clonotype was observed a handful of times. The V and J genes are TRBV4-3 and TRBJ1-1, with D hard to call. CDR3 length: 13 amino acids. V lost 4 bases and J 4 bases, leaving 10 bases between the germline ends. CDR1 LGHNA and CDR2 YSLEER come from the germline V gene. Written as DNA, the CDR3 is TGCGCCAGCAGCCGGATTAAGGGCACTGAAGCTTTCTTT. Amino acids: CASSRIKGTEAFF.

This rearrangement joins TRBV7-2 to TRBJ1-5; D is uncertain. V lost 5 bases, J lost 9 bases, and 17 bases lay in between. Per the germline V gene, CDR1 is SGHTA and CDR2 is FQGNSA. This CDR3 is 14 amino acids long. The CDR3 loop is CASSPDLGNPPQHF. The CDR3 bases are TGTGCCAGCAGCCCAGACCTGGGTAACCCGCCCCAGCATTTT.

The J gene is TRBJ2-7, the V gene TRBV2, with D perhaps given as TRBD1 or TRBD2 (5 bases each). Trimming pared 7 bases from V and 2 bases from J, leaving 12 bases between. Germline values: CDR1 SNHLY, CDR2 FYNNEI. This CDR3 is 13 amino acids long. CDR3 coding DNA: TGTGCCAGCATGGGACCGCCGACCTACGAGCAGTACTTC. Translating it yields CASMGPPTYEQYF. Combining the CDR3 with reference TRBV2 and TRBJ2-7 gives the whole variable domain EPEVTQTPSHQVTQMGQEVILRCVPISNHLYFYWYRQILGQKVEFLVSFYNNEISEKSEIFDDQFSVERPDGSNFTLKIRSTKLEDSAMYFCASMGPPTYEQYFGPGTRLTVT.

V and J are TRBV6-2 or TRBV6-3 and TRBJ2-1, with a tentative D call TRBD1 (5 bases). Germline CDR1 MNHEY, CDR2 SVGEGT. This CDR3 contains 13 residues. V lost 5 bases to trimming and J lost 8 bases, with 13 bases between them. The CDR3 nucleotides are TGTGCCAGCAGTGACCAAGACAGAGATGAGCAGTTCTTC. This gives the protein CASSDQDRDEQFF.

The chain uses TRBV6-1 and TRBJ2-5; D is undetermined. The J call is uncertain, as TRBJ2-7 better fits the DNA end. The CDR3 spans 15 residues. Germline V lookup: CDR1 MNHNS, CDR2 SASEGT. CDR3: CASSETLVSGYEQYF. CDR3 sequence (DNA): TGTGCCAGCAGTGAGACACTGGTCAGTGGCTACGAGCAGTACTTC.